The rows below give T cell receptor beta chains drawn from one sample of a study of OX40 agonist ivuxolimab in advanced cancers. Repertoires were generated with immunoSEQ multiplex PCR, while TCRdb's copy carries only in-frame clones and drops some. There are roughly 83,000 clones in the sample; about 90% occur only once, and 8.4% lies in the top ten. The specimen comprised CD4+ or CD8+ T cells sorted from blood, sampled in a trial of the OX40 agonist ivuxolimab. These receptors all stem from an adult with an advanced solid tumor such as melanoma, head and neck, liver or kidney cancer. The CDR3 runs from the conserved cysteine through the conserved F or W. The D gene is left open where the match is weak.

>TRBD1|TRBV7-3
CASSLTGGQETQYF
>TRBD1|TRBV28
CASRPGTGRREAFF
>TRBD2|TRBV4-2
CASSQGTSDGGELFF
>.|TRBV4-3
CASSQVWGGATEAFF
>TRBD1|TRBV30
CAWSLTGAGEAFF
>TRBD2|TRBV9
CASSFRTRVTYNEQFF
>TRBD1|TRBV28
CASSSAGGNGYTF
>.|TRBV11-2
CASSPGDTQYF
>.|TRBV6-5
CASSYDETQYF
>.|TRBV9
CASSGEGFGNQPQHF
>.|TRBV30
CAWSVLSYGYTF
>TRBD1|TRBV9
CASSRRTGEADTQYF
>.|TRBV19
CASSPAHLYNYGYTF
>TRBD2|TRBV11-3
CASSSREGLRKYNEQFF
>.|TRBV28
CARYRVTQPQHF
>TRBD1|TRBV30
CARRQGRKLFF
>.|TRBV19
CASSSLAEQFF
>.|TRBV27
CASSPPAGYNEQFF
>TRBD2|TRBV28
CASSFPLAGGPFNEQFF
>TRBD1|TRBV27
CASTQVGGADTQYF
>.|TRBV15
CATSREGRDTQYF
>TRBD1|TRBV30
CAWTGTGPYGYTF
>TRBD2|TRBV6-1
CASSSSGGASDEQFF
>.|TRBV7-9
CASSLSSDETQYF
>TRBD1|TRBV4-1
CASSHPPTGSNEKLFF
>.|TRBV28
CASLGGTAGNTIYF
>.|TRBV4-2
CASSQDPYQETQYF
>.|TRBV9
CASSVAAADTYEQYF
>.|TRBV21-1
CASPTTGASVYGYTF
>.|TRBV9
CASSVEGGSYNEQFF
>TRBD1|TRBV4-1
CASRDREETQYF
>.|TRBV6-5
CASSYSSTGDQPQHF
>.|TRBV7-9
CASIGETFYGYTF
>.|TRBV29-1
CSADPAGLNEQFF
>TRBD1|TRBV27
CATRGQGRSGANVLTF
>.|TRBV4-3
CASSQGDLTDTQYF
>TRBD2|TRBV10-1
CASSVPERGQLTTSTDTQYF
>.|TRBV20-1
CSAPTNYGYTF
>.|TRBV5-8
CASSLEYGDLSFGQYF
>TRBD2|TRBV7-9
CASSYGTNRITDTQYF
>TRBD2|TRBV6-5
CASSSILEGGPDEQFF
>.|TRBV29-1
CSVSGGGGGYTF
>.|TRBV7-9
CASSDPLYLRERHYNEQFF
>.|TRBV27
CASSPGGSYNEQFF
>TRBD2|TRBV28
CASSFLSSRGGASETQYF
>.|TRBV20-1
CSAGDNEQFF
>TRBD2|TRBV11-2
CASSMSGGGAKNIQYF
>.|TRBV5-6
CASSHNTEAFF
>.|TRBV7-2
CASSLLGRIGNEQFF
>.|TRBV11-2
CASSLDWQASGNTIYF
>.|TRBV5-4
CASSLGRGEQFF
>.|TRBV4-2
CASSQDTDTQYF
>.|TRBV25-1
CASSPLDYNEQFF
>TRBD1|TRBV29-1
CSVQQGAAAFF
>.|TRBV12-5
CASGSLDGYTF
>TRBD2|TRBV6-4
CASSDSDSGGYYNEQFF